This passage covers 18 T cell receptor beta chains from one sample sequenced in a study of T-cell memory formation after mild COVID-19. TCRdb passed the 5' RACE reads through MiXCR, listing each CDR3 protein once. The sample includes under 650,000 distinct CDR3 sequences, approximately 18% of them seen just once. Sequencing was performed on PBMCs or a T cell subset sorted from them (not recorded which). These receptors came from an adult woman who had mild COVID-19 (a few samples of this study predate the infection). Cell type and time point are not known.

This chain connects TRBV12-3 or TRBV12-4 to TRBJ2-1; unclear D gene. V was trimmed by 3 bases and J by 8 bases, leaving 11 bases between them. The CDR3 runs 13 residues. As DNA, the CDR3 is TGTGCCAGCAGTTTTAACCGGCAGGATGAGCAGTTCTTC. It translates to CASSFNRQDEQFF.

This chain uses TRBV7-9 with TRBJ1-1; 8 nucleotides line up with TRBD1. The trim removed 4 bases at V and 5 bases at J, leaving 3 bases unmatched. This CDR3 is built from 13 residues. The germline V gene has CDR1 SEHNR and CDR2 FQNEAQ (reference sequence). CDR3 loop: CASSWDRSTEAFF. Written as DNA, the CDR3 is TGTGCCAGCAGCTGGGACAGGTCAACTGAAGCTTTCTTT.

V is TRBV5-1 and J is TRBJ2-5; 8 positions agree with TRBD1. The CDR3 length is 15 residues. Germline V gives CDR1 SGHRS, CDR2 YFSETQ. After removal of 0 bases from V and 4 bases from J, the junction contained 5 bases not matched to a gene. CDR3: CASSLGRTGTETQYF. CDR3 DNA: TGCGCCAGCAGCTTGGGCCGGACAGGGACAGAGACCCAGTACTTC.

This chain uses TRBV20-1 with TRBJ1-6, with 8 bases that match TRBD1. After removal of 1 base from V and 7 bases from J, the junction contained 0 bases not matched to a gene. The germline V gene encodes CDR1 DFQATT and CDR2 SNEGSKA (reference sequence). The CDR3 sequence is 13 residues long. The CDR3 DNA is TGCAGTGCTAGAGGGACAGGGAATTCACCCCTCCACTTT. It encodes CSARGTGNSPLHF.

V usage is TRBV2 and J usage is TRBJ2-1, with 10 nucleotides matching TRBD2. This CDR3 is built from 14 residues. CDR1 is SNHLY and CDR2 is FYNNEI in the germline V gene. V was clipped by 3 bases and J by 7 bases; unmatched bases: 3. This CDR3 is CASSDSGRANEQFF. The CDR3 DNA reads TGTGCCAGCAGTGACAGCGGGAGGGCTAATGAGCAGTTCTTC.

The rearrangement uses TRBV12-3 or TRBV12-4 and TRBJ2-7; unclear D gene. The CDR3 has 11 residues. The V and J ends lost 5 bases and 7 bases respectively, with 9 bases between them. The CDR3 DNA follows: TGTGCCAGCAGTCCCCGTCGGGAGCAGTACTTC. Protein sequence: CASSPRREQYF.

This clonotype was counted a few times. The V gene is TRBV20-1, the J gene TRBJ2-5; D remains ambiguous. CDR1 is DFQATT, CDR2 SNEGSKA, per germline (reference sequence). V was clipped by 5 bases and J by 4 bases, with 5 bases between them. CDR3 size: 10 residues. The CDR3 is CSADGETQYF. The CDR3 DNA follows: TGCAGTGCTGACGGAGAGACCCAGTACTTC.

The V and J genes are TRBV12-3 or TRBV12-4 and TRBJ2-7; D assignment may be TRBD1 or TRBD2 (5 bases each). Trimming pared 6 bases from V and 3 bases from J, leaving 15 bases between. The CDR3 sequence is 14 residues long. The CDR3 coding sequence is TGTGCCAGCAGAACGATGGGGGTTGACTACGAGCAGTACTTC. As protein: CASRTMGVDYEQYF.

The genes are TRBV30 and TRBJ2-7; no clear D. Looked up from germline, CDR1 is GTSNPN and CDR2 is SVGIG (reference sequence). This CDR3 has 14 amino acids. V dropped 3 bases and J dropped 1 base, with 13 bases sitting between them. The CDR3 sequence is CAWREAGRSYEQYF. The CDR3 region has the DNA TGTGCCTGGAGAGAGGCAGGAAGATCCTACGAGCAGTACTTC.

The chain employs TRBV4-1 and TRBJ1-2, with TRBD1 as a possible D gene (5 bases). Germline V gives CDR1 MGHRA, CDR2 YSYEKL. V dropped 2 bases and J dropped 6 bases, with 16 bases sitting between them. The CDR3 extends over 15 amino acids. The CDR3: CASSQINPGPNGYTF. The CDR3 region has the DNA TGCGCCAGCAGCCAAATTAACCCAGGGCCCAATGGCTACACCTTC.

This clonotype was seen more than once but under ten times. CDR3 residues: CASSRRGGVETQYF. The DNA of the CDR3 is TGCGCCAGCAGCCGACGGGGGGGTGTGGAGACCCAGTACTTC. This chain uses TRBV5-1 with TRBJ2-5, with 8 bases lining up with TRBD2. The germline V gene encodes CDR1 SGHRS and CDR2 YFSETQ. The V and J ends lost 4 bases and 5 bases, in that order; junction bases with no gene match: 7. This CDR3 has 14 amino acids.

The rearrangement uses TRBV5-6 and TRBJ2-7; D ambiguous. Germline V CDR1 and CDR2: SGHDT, YYEEEE. The CDR3 contains 11 residues. V lost 2 bases, J lost 6 bases, and 6 bases lay in between. The CDR3 DNA is TGTGCCAGCAGCTTTCAGTCCGAGCAGTACTTC. It specifies CASSFQSEQYF.

This clonotype was picked up many times. The V and J genes are TRBV12-3 or TRBV12-4 and TRBJ1-5; D gene unclear. This CDR3 comprises 15 residues. Trimming cost V 2 bases and J 1 base, with 9 bases left between them. CDR3 amino acids: CASSLRGSSNQPQHF. In nucleotides, the CDR3 is TGTGCCAGCAGTTTAAGAGGATCAAGCAATCAGCCCCAGCATTTT.

The chain joins TRBV7-9 to TRBJ1-3; 7 positions agree with TRBD1. With 6 bases clipped from V and 2 bases from J, the junction kept 7 bases outside the gene matches. The CDR3 has 15 residues. Germline V gene sequence: CDR1 SEHNR, CDR2 FQNEAQ (reference sequence). DNA for the CDR3: TGTGCCAGCAGTTTCCGACAGGGACCTGGAAACACCATATATTTT. It encodes CASSFRQGPGNTIYF.

The chain has TRBV5-1 and TRBJ2-1, with 10 nucleotides matching TRBD2. After removal of 3 bases from V and 15 bases from J, the junction contained 15 bases not matched to a gene. CDR3 length: 15 amino acids. Germline V CDR1 and CDR2: SGHRS, YFSETQ. The CDR3 reads CASSSNPSGGPRWFF. In DNA form, the CDR3 reads TGCGCCAGCAGCTCAAACCCTAGCGGGGGCCCGAGGTGGTTCTTC.

This clonotype occurred a few times. The chain is built from TRBV24-1 and TRBJ2-3; D is possibly TRBD1 or TRBD2 (6 bases each). The germline V gene has CDR1 KGHDR and CDR2 SFDVKD. The CDR3 has 16 amino acids. Trimming shortened V by 1 base and J by 4 bases, and 14 bases separated the two germline ends. CDR3 region: CATSDFTSKGADTQYF. CDR3 bases: TGTGCCACCAGTGATTTTACTAGCAAGGGGGCAGATACGCAGTATTTT.

Many counts were recorded for this clonotype. The CDR3: CASSHGTNTDTQYF. CDR3 DNA: TGCGCCAGCAGCCACGGGACTAACACAGATACGCAGTATTTT. This chain connects TRBV4-1 to TRBJ2-3; 7 positions match TRBD2. V shed 3 bases, J shed 2 bases, and the junction held 2 bases outside the gene matches. Germline CDR1 and CDR2: MGHRA and YSYEKL. The CDR3 extends over 14 amino acids.

A few counts support this clonotype. The chain recombines TRBV6-2 or TRBV6-3 with TRBJ2-7, with D perhaps given as TRBD1 or TRBD2 (5 bases each). The CDR3 has 14 amino acids. With 2 bases removed from V and 6 bases from J, the gap between germline ends came to 14 bases. In germline, CDR1 is MNHEY, CDR2 SVGEGT. CDR3 nucleotide sequence: TGTGCCAGCAGTTACGGGACCCCAAGATCCGAGCAGTACTTC. Translated: CASSYGTPRSEQYF.